A single sample is the source of the 17 T cell receptor beta chains below, sequenced in a study of blood T cell repertoires in COVID-19 (dated by TCRdb to 2018 to 2021). Library construction relied on the immunoSEQ multiplex PCR assay. The immuneACCESS repertoire file appears here via TCRdb, limited to in-frame rearrangements. These files lack a portion of the clones; in checked studies, under half of the deficit traces to unresolved V genes, and the cause of the others is not known. The sample data list about 110,000 clones, and roughly 79% of these were observed just once. More than 15% of the sample is taken by the ten largest. Sequencing used peripheral blood. Receptors originate from a woman of 80 years or more with active or convalescent COVID-19.

This clone was counted ten times or more. The chain uses TRBV15 and TRBJ2-7, with TRBD2 matching over 13 bases. Germline loops: CDR1 LNHNV, CDR2 YYDKDF (reference sequence). Trimming at V came to 0 bases and at J to 3 bases, leaving 5 bases not matched to a gene. The CDR3 extends over 17 amino acids. CDR3 in amino acids: CATSRESGTSGIYEQYF. The CDR3 DNA reads TGTGCCACCAGCAGAGAGTCGGGGACTAGCGGGATCTACGAGCAGTACTTC.

The genes are TRBV25-1 and TRBJ1-4; D remains unclear. The CDR3 sequence is 14 residues long. V lost 5 bases to trimming and J lost 8 bases, with 15 bases between them. From germline, CDR1 is MGHDK and CDR2 SYGVNS. The CDR3 bases are TGTGCCAGCAGTCGTCCCGGTCCGTTCGAAAAACTGTTTTTT. This sequence encodes CASSRPGPFEKLFF.

The chain employs TRBV4-3 and TRBJ2-1; tentative D call: TRBD2 (6 bases). CDR3 size: 16 residues. Germline CDR1 and CDR2: LGHNA and YSLEER. The V end was cut by 0 bases, the J end by 7 bases, with 16 bases between. The CDR3 here is CASSQDLFGGKNEQFF. In DNA, the CDR3 is TGCGCCAGCAGCCAAGATTTGTTTGGCGGGAAGAATGAGCAGTTCTTC.

This sequence joins TRBV7-3 and TRBJ2-1; 7 bases agree with TRBD1. Germline V gene sequence: CDR1 SGHTA, CDR2 FQGTGA. V lost 2 bases, J lost 2 bases, and 3 bases stayed unmatched. This CDR3 has 15 amino acids. In DNA form, the CDR3 reads TGTGCCAGCAGCTTAGGGCAGGGGGCCTACAATGAGCAGTTCTTC. Translating it yields CASSLGQGAYNEQFF.

This rearrangement joins TRBV21-1 to TRBJ1-1. TRBV21-1 is designated a pseudogene. The CDR3 runs 13 residues. The CDR3, as DNA: TGTGCCAGCAGCAAAGAAAGGGAGACTGAAGCTTTCTTT. Its translation is CASSKERETEAFF.

CDR3: CASSSNTEAFF. The CDR3 DNA sequence: TGTGCCAGCAGCTCGAACACTGAAGCTTTCTTT. The chain uses TRBV2 and TRBJ1-1; no definite D call. The CDR3 spans 11 residues. V lost 6 bases, J lost 1 base, and 3 bases lay in between. Germline V lookup: CDR1 SNHLY, CDR2 FYNNEI.

The chain links TRBV7-9 to TRBJ1-2; D remains unclear. The V and J ends lost 5 bases and 6 bases respectively, with 10 bases between them. Germline V gene lookup returns CDR1 SEHNR and CDR2 FQNEAQ (reference sequence). This CDR3 contains 12 residues. The CDR3 is CASSRDGNGYTF. In DNA, the CDR3 is TGTGCCAGCAGCCGGGATGGGAATGGCTACACCTTC.

The CDR3 sequence: CATSSINREPGEQYF. The CDR3 DNA reads as TGTGCCACCAGCTCAATTAACAGGGAACCGGGCGAGCAGTACTTC. V and J are TRBV15 and TRBJ2-7; possibly TRBD1 for D (6 bases). V shed 5 bases and J shed 6 bases, with 20 bases lying between them. Per germline, CDR1 LNHNV and CDR2 YYDKDF (reference sequence). The CDR3 runs to 15 residues.

CDR3 region: CASSPGRREETQYF. The CDR3 DNA is TGCGCCAGCAGCCCCGGGAGGCGGGAAGAGACCCAGTACTTC. The chain couples TRBV5-1 to TRBJ2-5, with 7 bases lining up with TRBD2. There are 14 residues in the CDR3. The germline gives CDR1 SGHRS, CDR2 YFSETQ. Trimming removed 4 bases from V and 3 bases from J; junction bases left unmatched: 6.

This chain uses TRBV18 with TRBJ1-6; D not certain. CDR1 KGHSH and CDR2 LQKENI come from the germline V gene. This CDR3 spans 14 amino acids. With 3 bases removed from V and 8 bases from J, the gap between germline ends came to 11 bases. The CDR3 region is CASSPQNTDSPLHF. CDR3 coding DNA: TGTGCCAGCTCACCCCAAAATACGGATTCACCCCTCCACTTT.

The chain recombines TRBV11-2 with TRBJ2-5; D is perhaps TRBD2 (7 bases). V shed 3 bases and J shed 0 bases, with 20 bases lying between them. CDR3 length: 18 residues. CDR1 and CDR2 from the germline V gene are SGHAT and FQNNGV. The CDR3: CASSFRDTGGKYQETQYF. The DNA for the CDR3 is TGTGCCAGCAGCTTTCGGGACACCGGGGGGAAGTACCAAGAGACCCAGTACTTC.

This clone was found once. DNA of the CDR3: TGTGCCAGCAGCTTGCAGGGGTTATCAGGCTCTGGGGCCAACGTCCTGACTTTC. The encoded protein is CASSLQGLSGSGANVLTF. The genes are TRBV7-3 and TRBJ2-6; D may be TRBD1 (6 bases). The V gene lost 3 bases and the J gene lost 0 bases, with 15 bases spanning the gap. CDR3 length equals 18 residues. From germline, CDR1 is SGHTA and CDR2 FQGTGA.

This chain uses TRBV28 with TRBJ1-2; 7 nucleotides align to TRBD1. Trimming removed 9 bases from V and 0 bases from J; junction bases left unmatched: 10. This CDR3 is 15 amino acids long. Germline V gives CDR1 MDHEN, CDR2 SYDVKM. CDR3 amino acids: CASGGWRGPNYGYTF. The CDR3 DNA follows: TGTGCCAGTGGGGGTTGGAGGGGGCCTAACTATGGCTACACCTTC.

V and J are TRBV7-9 and TRBJ2-7; 12 positions match TRBD1. V lost 3 bases, J lost 6 bases, and 3 bases stayed unmatched. The CDR3 is 14 amino acids. Germline values: CDR1 SEHNR, CDR2 FQNEAQ (reference sequence). Here the CDR3 reads CASSFGTGGVEQYF. In DNA, the CDR3 is TGTGCCAGCAGCTTTGGGACAGGGGGCGTCGAGCAGTACTTC.

The gene calls are TRBV6-6 and TRBJ2-5; the D gene is possibly TRBD2 (7 bases). Germline V CDR1 and CDR2: MNHNY, SVGAGI (reference sequence). V shed 6 bases and J shed 5 bases, with 22 bases lying between them. CDR3 length: 16 amino acids. CDR3 sequence reads: CASSSWGGPVEETQYF. The CDR3 bases are TGTGCCAGCAGCTCGTGGGGGGGGCCGGTAGAGGAGACCCAGTACTTC.

V and J are TRBV5-5 and TRBJ2-5; 11 bases are shared with TRBD2. J was trimmed by 3 bases and V by 4 bases; bases with no gene match: 8. This CDR3 contains 16 residues. Germline-derived CDR1 and CDR2 are SGHKS and YYEKEE (reference sequence). This CDR3 reads CASSTSPGLAEETQYF. DNA for the CDR3: TGTGCCAGCAGCACTAGTCCGGGACTAGCGGAAGAGACCCAGTACTTC.

The chain links TRBV7-2 to TRBJ2-3; D perhaps matches TRBD2 (5 bases). CDR3 length: 14 residues. V gave up 2 bases and J gave up 6 bases, with 12 bases separating them. The germline V gene encodes CDR1 SGHTA and CDR2 FQGNSA. CDR3 nucleotide sequence: TGTGCCAGCAGCTTAACTAGTCTATTGGATACGCAGTATTTT. As protein: CASSLTSLLDTQYF.